This TCR beta chain was recorded in a study of beta chain features in type 1 diabetes. There are 15 residues in the CDR3. Per the germline V gene, CDR1 is MGHRA and CDR2 is YSYEKL. J lost 9 bases, V lost 3 bases, and 10 bases had no gene match. Isolated RNA was reverse transcribed in full, so expressed TCRB transcripts were sequenced. Using immunoSEQ multiplex PCR, the repertoire was profiled, and TCRdb retains in-frame clones only, with some absent. The sample records hundreds of thousands of clones, around 14% being singletons. The material sequenced was naive CD4+ T cells from blood. The TCR comes from a man aged 25 to 40 in good health. V gene TRBV4-1 combines with J gene TRBJ1-2; the match to TRBD1 covers 10 bases. CDR3 DNA: TGCGCCAGCAGCCAGCCGGGACAGGGGACGGGAAGCTACACCTTC. Protein product: CASSQPGQGTGSYTF.